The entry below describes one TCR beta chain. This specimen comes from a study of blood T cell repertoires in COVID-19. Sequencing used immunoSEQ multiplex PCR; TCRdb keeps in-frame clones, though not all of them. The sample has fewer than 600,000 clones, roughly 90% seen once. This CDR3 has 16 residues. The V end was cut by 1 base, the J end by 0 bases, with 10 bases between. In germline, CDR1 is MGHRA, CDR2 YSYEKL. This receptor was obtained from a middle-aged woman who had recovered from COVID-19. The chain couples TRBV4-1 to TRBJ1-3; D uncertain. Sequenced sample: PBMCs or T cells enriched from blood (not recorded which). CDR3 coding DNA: TGCGCCAGCAGCCAAGTAGGACTCATCTCTGGAAACACCATATATTTT. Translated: CASSQVGLISGNTIYF.